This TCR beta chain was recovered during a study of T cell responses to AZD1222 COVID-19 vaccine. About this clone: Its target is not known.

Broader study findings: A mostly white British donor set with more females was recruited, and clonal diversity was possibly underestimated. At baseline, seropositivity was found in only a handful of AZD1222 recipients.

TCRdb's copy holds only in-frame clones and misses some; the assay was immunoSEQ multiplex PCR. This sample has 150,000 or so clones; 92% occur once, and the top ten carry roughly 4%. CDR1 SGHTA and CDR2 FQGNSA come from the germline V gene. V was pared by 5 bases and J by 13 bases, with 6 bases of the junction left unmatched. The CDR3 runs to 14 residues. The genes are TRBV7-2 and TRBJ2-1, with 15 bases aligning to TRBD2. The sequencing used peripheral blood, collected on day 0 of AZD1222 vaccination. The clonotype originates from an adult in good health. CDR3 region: CASSRQGLAGGQFF. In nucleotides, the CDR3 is TGTGCCAGCAGCCGGCAGGGACTAGCGGGAGGACAGTTCTTC.